The 6 T cell receptor beta chains in this list originate from one sample, sequenced in a study of shared clonotypes between healthy human individuals. Data came from immunoSEQ multiplex PCR; TCRdb stores just in-frame clones and leaves some out. The sample shows 550,000 to 800,000 clones, approximately 79% of them seen only once. Material for sequencing was memory CD4+ T cells sorted from blood. The subset denotes: CD45RA-negative fraction. Every receptor here comes from a woman aged 25 to 39 in good health.

This chain uses TRBV19 with TRBJ1-4; D perhaps matches TRBD1 (5 bases). Germline values: CDR1 LNHDA, CDR2 SQIVND (reference sequence). This CDR3 spans 14 amino acids. Trimming took 4 bases from V and 7 from J, leaving 13 bases between them. Here the CDR3 reads CASSTTVRSEKLFF. CDR3 DNA sequence: TGTGCCAGTAGTACGACAGTCAGATCTGAAAAACTGTTTTTT.

V and J are TRBV29-1 and TRBJ2-3, with D possibly matching TRBD1 (8 bases). The length of the CDR3 is 17 residues. The ends were cut back, 5 bases at V and 1 base at J, with 22 bases in the middle. From germline, CDR1 is SQVTM and CDR2 ANQGSEA. The CDR3 bases are TGCAGCGTTAATGGCCATCGGGAGGACAGGGGCACAGATACGCAGTATTTT. Its translation is CSVNGHREDRGTDTQYF.

V and J are TRBV7-9 and TRBJ2-5, with TRBD1 matching over 7 bases. The CDR3 extends over 13 amino acids. Germline CDR1 and CDR2: SEHNR and FQNEAQ (reference sequence). With V trimmed by 5 bases and J by 5 bases, 5 bases remained unmatched. Here the CDR3 reads CASSMTGSETQYF. The CDR3 DNA reads TGTGCCAGCAGCATGACAGGGAGCGAGACCCAGTACTTC.

As to this clone: Other DNA sequences in this specimen translate into the identical CDR3. CDR3 sequence: CASSYSTALNTEAFF. DNA of the CDR3: TGTGCCAGCAGTTACTCGACAGCCTTGAACACTGAAGCTTTCTTT. The chain joins TRBV6-6 to TRBJ1-1, with D perhaps TRBD1 (5 bases). The germline V and J ends were trimmed by 0 bases and 0 bases, with 8 bases remaining between them. This CDR3 region has 15 residues. The germline V gene has CDR1 MNHNY and CDR2 SVGAGI (reference sequence).

This clone was recorded once. The rearrangement uses TRBV7-9 and TRBJ1-1; no reliable D call. The CDR3 loop spans 15 amino acids. V was shortened by 0 bases and J by 0 bases, with 8 bases between the two germline ends. Germline-derived CDR1 and CDR2 are SEHNR and FQNEAQ (reference sequence). CDR3 residues: CASSLASRLNTEAFF. Written as DNA, the CDR3 is TGTGCCAGCAGCTTAGCAAGTAGGCTGAACACTGAAGCTTTCTTT.

The chain recombines TRBV7-9 with TRBJ1-3; TRBD1 matches 7 bases. Trimming cost V 3 bases and J 0 bases; bases outside gene matches: 5. The CDR3 is 16 amino acids. Germline V CDR1 and CDR2: SEHNR, FQNEAQ (reference sequence). As DNA, the CDR3 is TGTGCCAGCAGCTTCTCGGACAGGTACTCTGGAAACACCATATATTTT. Its protein is CASSFSDRYSGNTIYF.